The next 14 T cell receptor beta chains were all read from a single sample in a study of T-cell reconstitution after alpha-beta-depleted transplantation in children. Molecular barcoding with unique molecular identifiers was used for the TCRbeta library. In TCRdb, the PCR reads were re-called with MiXCR into one record per CDR3 protein. The sample has 400,000 to 450,000 distinct CDR3 sequences, about 40% seen once. The source material was PBMCs, sampled before TCRalphabeta/CD19-depleted stem cell transplant. The receptors originated from a girl aged 2 to 9 with aplastic anemia, due to receive a stem cell transplant.

This clonotype occurred many times. This chain uses TRBV15 with TRBJ2-1, with 11 bases identical to TRBD2. V trimming: 1 base; J trimming: 3 bases; junction bases outside the gene matches: 5. The germline gives CDR1 LNHNV, CDR2 YYDKDF (reference sequence). This CDR3 spans 17 amino acids. The DNA for the CDR3 is TGTGCCACCAGCAGAGGAAGAGGGACTAGCGGCTACAATGAGCAGTTCTTC. Its translation: CATSRGRGTSGYNEQFF.

At least ten counts were recorded for this clonotype. The V call is TRBV29-1, the J call TRBJ1-1; unclear D gene. The V end lost 6 bases, the J end lost 4 bases, and 12 bases lay between the germline ends. There are 12 residues in the CDR3. Germline loops: CDR1 SQVTM, CDR2 ANQGSEA. The CDR3 sequence is CSVRGSSTEAFF. The CDR3 DNA reads as TGCAGCGTGCGTGGTTCGAGCACTGAAGCTTTCTTT. The full variable domain, rest sourced from reference TRBV29-1 and TRBJ1-1, is SAVISQKPSRDICQRGTSLTIQCQVDSQVTMMFWYRQQPGQSLTLIATANQGSEATYESGFVIDKFPISRPNLTFSTLTVSNMSPEDSSIYLCSVRGSSTEAFFGQGTRLTVV.

This clonotype has at least ten counts. This chain connects TRBV5-1 to TRBJ2-5; TRBD1 is a possible D gene (5 bases). Per germline, CDR1 SGHRS and CDR2 YFSETQ. This CDR3 spans 13 amino acids. V was trimmed by 8 bases and J by 1 base, leaving 12 bases between them. CDR3 sequence (DNA): TGCGCCAGTCGGGCAGGGTTCCAAGAGACCCAGTACTTC. This codes for CASRAGFQETQYF.

The sample holds one count of this clonotype. The V and J genes are TRBV28 and TRBJ2-5; maybe TRBD1 (5 bases). This CDR3 is built from 12 residues. With 2 bases removed from V and 12 bases from J, the gap between germline ends came to 13 bases. Germline V lookup: CDR1 MDHEN, CDR2 SYDVKM. CDR3 sequence reads: CASSLGARVEYF. CDR3 DNA: TGTGCCAGCAGTTTAGGGGCCAGGGTCGAGTACTTC.

The rearrangement joins TRBV20-1 to TRBJ2-1; unclear D gene. The germline CDR1 and CDR2 sequences are DFQATT and SNEGSKA (reference sequence). Trimming cost V 3 bases and J 3 bases, with 9 bases left between them. This CDR3 is 13 amino acids long. The CDR3 spells CSASWADYNEQFF. The CDR3 DNA reads as TGCAGTGCTAGTTGGGCAGACTACAATGAGCAGTTCTTC.

V and J are TRBV15 and TRBJ2-1, with D perhaps being TRBD1 or TRBD2 (5 bases each). CDR1 is LNHNV and CDR2 is YYDKDF in the germline V gene (reference sequence). This CDR3 comprises 15 residues. Trimming left V 6 bases short and J 1 base short, with 13 bases between. The CDR3, as DNA: TGTGCCACCAGACTGGGGACCGTATCCTACAATGAGCAGTTCTTC. It is translated as CATRLGTVSYNEQFF. The full variable domain, with the rest looked up from reference TRBV15 and TRBJ2-1, is DAMVIQNPRYQVTQFGKPVTLSCSQTLNHNVMYWYQQKSSQAPKLLFHYYDKDFNNEADTPDNFQSRRPNTSFCFLDIRSPGLGDTAMYLCATRLGTVSYNEQFFGPGTRLTVL.

The gene calls are TRBV4-2 and TRBJ2-1; D is possibly TRBD2 (6 bases). This CDR3 has 15 amino acids. V was trimmed by 4 bases and J by 5 bases, leaving 15 bases between them. The germline V gene encodes CDR1 LGHNA and CDR2 YNFKEQ. The CDR3 DNA sequence: TGTGCCAGCAGCCGCAGTGAGGAGGGGCACAATGAGCAGTTCTTC. It translates to CASSRSEEGHNEQFF.

The chain combines TRBV20-1 with TRBJ1-2; 7 nucleotides line up with TRBD1. Germline V lookup: CDR1 DFQATT, CDR2 SNEGSKA (reference sequence). J lost 8 bases, V lost 6 bases, and 24 bases had no gene match. This CDR3 has 17 amino acids. DNA for the CDR3: TGCAGTGCCCGCCTCACAATTTTACAGGGGAGGTCGTCGGGCTACACCTTC. It encodes CSARLTILQGRSSGYTF.

In its sample, this clonotype was seen many times. The chain combines TRBV3-1 with TRBJ2-1, with 9 bases lining up with TRBD2. Germline V gene lookup returns CDR1 LGHDT and CDR2 YNNKEL (reference sequence). Trimming at V came to 3 bases and at J to 5 bases, leaving 5 bases not matched to a gene. This CDR3 comprises 15 residues. The CDR3 DNA reads TGTGCCAGCAGCCAGGCGGCGGGAGGGAACAATGAGCAGTTCTTC. Protein product: CASSQAAGGNNEQFF.

The chain links TRBV20-1 to TRBJ2-7; 12 bases align to TRBD2. J gave up 5 bases and V 0 bases, and 11 bases lay outside the gene matches. The CDR3 consists of 17 residues. Looked up from germline, CDR1 is DFQATT and CDR2 is SNEGSKA (reference sequence). CDR3 sequence (DNA): TGCAGTGCTAGAGATTTCCTAGCGGGAGGGCCGGGCCACGAGCAGTACTTC. Residues: CSARDFLAGGPGHEQYF.

The sample holds a few counts of this clonotype. V gene TRBV6-5 combines with J gene TRBJ1-5, with unresolved D. Germline CDR1 and CDR2: MNHEY and SVGAGI. This CDR3 contains 14 residues. Trimming shortened V by 0 bases and J by 7 bases, and 10 bases separated the two germline ends. This CDR3 reads CASSYSGFMQPQHF. The CDR3 bases are TGTGCCAGCAGTTACTCGGGGTTTATGCAGCCCCAGCATTTT.

This clonotype was detected only a few times. V usage is TRBV18 and J usage is TRBJ2-1; tentative D call: TRBD1 (5 bases). V was shortened by 1 base and J by 7 bases, with 11 bases between the two germline ends. Germline V gene data show CDR1 as KGHSH and CDR2 as LQKENI. CDR3 length equals 14 residues. CDR3 nucleotide sequence: TGTGCCAGCTCACCACAAAGGGGCAAGAATGAGCAGTTCTTC. Protein product: CASSPQRGKNEQFF. Looking up the rest from reference TRBV18 and TRBJ2-1 gives the full variable domain: NAGVMQNPRHLVRRRGQEARLRCSPMKGHSHVYWYRQLPEEGLKFMVYLQKENIIDESGMPKERFSAEFPKEGPSILRIQQVVRGDSAAYFCASSPQRGKNEQFFGPGTRLTVL.

This clonotype was detected only a few times. The chain's CDR3 is CASSSTSGRPSTDTQYF. The CDR3 bases are TGCGCCAGCAGCTCGACTAGCGGGAGACCTAGCACAGATACGCAGTATTTT. The V gene is TRBV5-1, the J gene TRBJ2-3; 12 bases map to TRBD2. With 3 bases clipped from V and 0 bases from J, the junction kept 5 bases outside the gene matches. The CDR3 has 17 amino acids. Germline V lookup: CDR1 SGHRS, CDR2 YFSETQ.

The chain links TRBV9 to TRBJ1-1; 8 nucleotides match TRBD1. The trim removed 4 bases at V and 0 bases at J, leaving 14 bases unmatched. Germline assignment: CDR1 SGDLS and CDR2 YYNGEE. The CDR3 consists of 18 residues. In DNA, the CDR3 is TGTGCCAGCAGCCCCCACACCGGGACAGGCGTCATGAACACTGAAGCTTTCTTT. This translates into CASSPHTGTGVMNTEAFF.